The T cell receptor (beta chain) described here comes from a study of blood T cells in healthy people across ages. Overall study context: About one barcoded TCR beta cDNA was captured per two T cells. Findings and caveats of the study: Total diversity from one million sequenced T cells was likely underestimated.

A second PCR of roughly 7 to 11 cycles used a sample-barcoded 5' primer and a J-beta primer mix. Every cDNA molecule carried a tag from a template-switch adaptor bearing 12 random nucleotides. TCRdb analysed the 5' RACE reads with MiXCR anew, one entry per CDR3 protein. The sample shows about 940,000 distinct CDR3 sequences, 45% to 50% of them seen only once. With regard to this clonotype: The target antigen is unknown.

Trimming stripped 5 bases from V and 2 bases from J, with 14 bases between. The CDR3 loop spans 15 amino acids. This TCR derives from a young man in good health. The chain combines TRBV12-3 or TRBV12-4 with TRBJ2-3; D ambiguous. Sample: blood. The CDR3 nucleotides are TGTGCCAGCAGTCCCTATGCAGGAGACACAGATACGCAGTATTTT. This codes for CASSPYAGDTDTQYF.